This T cell receptor beta chain originates from a study of post-analysis software for immune sequencing data. Findings of the study overall: Samples made in the same batch grouped tightly together by F measure. Four or five TRBV segments (TRBV5-6, TRBV5-1 and TRBV20-1 among them) occurred more frequently in patients than in controls.

Note on this clonotype: What it binds is not known.

The V and J ends lost 5 bases and 3 bases respectively, with 28 bases between them. Germline V gene data show CDR1 as DFQATT and CDR2 as SNEGSKA (reference sequence). This CDR3 is built from 18 residues. Included in the TCR beta cDNA libraries were unique molecular identifiers. TCRdb passed the PCR reads through MiXCR, listing each CDR3 protein once. The profile covers a few hundred thousand distinct CDR3 sequences, with approximately 38% appearing a single time and approximately 7.1% taken by the ten largest. The chain recombines TRBV20-1 with TRBJ1-2, with D perhaps matching TRBD1 (6 bases). The sample was blood. This TCR was recovered from a girl aged 2-10 years with multiple sclerosis. The CDR3 sequence is CSAVDWRDTPTVDYGYTF. The CDR3 DNA reads as TGCAGTGCTGTGGATTGGAGGGACACCCCCACTGTTGACTATGGCTACACCTTC.